This note documents a single T cell receptor (beta chain) sequence. As yet, its antigen is unknown. It was with a sample-barcoded 5' primer and a J-beta primer mix that a second PCR of about 7 to 12 cycles was run. TCRdb processed the 5' RACE reads anew with MiXCR; each CDR3 protein has one entry. The sample shows around 1,800,000 distinct CDR3 sequences, roughly 43% of them seen only once. The CDR3 runs 14 residues. V dropped 5 bases and J dropped 11; count of bases not matched to a gene: 9. Germline V CDR1 and CDR2: LGHDT, YNNKEL (reference sequence). Healthy Caucasian individuals from Russia aged about 6 to 90 were enrolled as donors. The entry originates in a study of blood T cells in healthy people across ages. Study results and caveats: It was held that the diversity estimates obtained from one million T cells were underestimates. It was found that TCR beta diversity correlated strongly with the percentage of naive T cells. In long-lived donors, naive CD4+ cell counts and diversity exceeded those of aged donors.

The chain links TRBV3-1 to TRBJ1-6, with 7 bases aligning to TRBD1. The receptor was derived from a human donor in good health. Sequencing used blood. The CDR3 protein is CASSNRQGAAPLHF. DNA for the CDR3: TGTGCCAGCAGCAACAGACAGGGAGCGGCACCCCTCCACTTT.